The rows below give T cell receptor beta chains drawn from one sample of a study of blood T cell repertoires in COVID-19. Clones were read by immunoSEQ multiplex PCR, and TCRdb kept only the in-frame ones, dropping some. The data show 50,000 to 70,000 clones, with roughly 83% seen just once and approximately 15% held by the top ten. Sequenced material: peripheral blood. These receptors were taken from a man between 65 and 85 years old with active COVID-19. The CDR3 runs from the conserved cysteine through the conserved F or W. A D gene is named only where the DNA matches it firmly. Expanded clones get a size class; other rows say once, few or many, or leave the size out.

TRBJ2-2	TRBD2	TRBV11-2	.	TGTGCCAGCAGCTTAGAACTAGCGGGAGGGTTGGGCACCGGGGAGCTGTTTTTT	CASSLELAGGLGTGELFF
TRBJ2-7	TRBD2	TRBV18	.	TGTGCCAGCTCACCATCACAGGTCTTCACGGGGGGCGAGCAGTACTTC	CASSPSQVFTGGEQYF
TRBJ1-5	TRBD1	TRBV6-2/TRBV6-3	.	TGTGCCAGCAGCACCGGGACAGTTAGCAATCAGCCCCAGCATTTT	CASSTGTVSNQPQHF
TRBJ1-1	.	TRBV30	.	TGTGCCTGGAGTGGTAGGGGAATGGCTGAAGCTTTCTTT	CAWSGRGMAEAFF
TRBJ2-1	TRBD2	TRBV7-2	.	TGTGCCAGCGGACTAGCGGGCCTTGTGAGGGCCTACAATGAGCAGTTCTTC	CASGLAGLVRAYNEQFF
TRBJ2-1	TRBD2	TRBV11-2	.	TGTGCCAGCAGCTTAGAGACTAGCGGGGGGAGATTCTTC	CASSLETSGGRFF
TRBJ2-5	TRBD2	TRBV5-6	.	TGTGCCAGCAGCCCACTAGCGGGAGTGGGGGAGACCCAGTACTTC	CASSPLAGVGETQYF
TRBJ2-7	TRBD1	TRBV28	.	TGTGCCAGCACCGGGACAGGGTTTGAGCAGTACTTC	CASTGTGFEQYF
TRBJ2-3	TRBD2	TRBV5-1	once	TGCGCCAGTAGCCCGAGCGGGACCCCAGATACGCAGTATTTT	CASSPSGTPDTQYF
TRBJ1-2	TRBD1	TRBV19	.	TGTGCCAGTAGCATCGGGACAGCCCATGGCTACACCTTC	CASSIGTAHGYTF
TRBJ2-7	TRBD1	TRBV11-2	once	TGTGCCAGCAGCCAAAGCGGACAGGCCGAGCAGTACTTC	CASSQSGQAEQYF
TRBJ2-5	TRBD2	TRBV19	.	TGTGCCAGTAGTATAGGCGGGGGGCCTTTTCAAGAGACCCAGTACTTC	CASSIGGGPFQETQYF
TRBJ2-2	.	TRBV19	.	TGTGCCAGCTCTACGCCTCCTCTCACCGGGGAGCTGTTTTTT	CASSTPPLTGELFF
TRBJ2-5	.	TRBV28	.	TGTGCCAGCAGTCCAATGGCAAGCGGGCAGCAAGAGACCCAGTACTTC	CASSPMASGQQETQYF
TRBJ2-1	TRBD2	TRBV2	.	TGTGCCAGCAACGGGAGGGGCTCCTACAATGAGCAGTTCTTC	CASNGRGSYNEQFF
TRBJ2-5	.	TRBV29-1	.	TGCAGCGGGGGGCGGCGGGCGGAGACCCAGTACTTC	CSGGRRAETQYF
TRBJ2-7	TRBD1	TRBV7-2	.	TGTGCCAGCAGCCAAGACAGGGTCTCGGACGAGCAGTACTTC	CASSQDRVSDEQYF
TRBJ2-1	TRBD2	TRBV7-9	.	TGTGCCAGCAGCTTAGAGATGGGGGCTAGCGGGAGGACCCAGTTCTTC	CASSLEMGASGRTQFF
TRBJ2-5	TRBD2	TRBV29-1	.	TGCAGCGTAGGGCTAGCGGGAAGTTACCAAGAGACCCAGTACTTC	CSVGLAGSYQETQYF
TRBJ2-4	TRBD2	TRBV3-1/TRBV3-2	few	TGTGCCAGATGCGGGACTAGCGGGATCCGAGCCAAAAACATTCAGTACTTC	CARCGTSGIRAKNIQYF
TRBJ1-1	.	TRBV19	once	TGTGCCAGTAGGGGTTCAGGAATGAACACTGAAGCTTTCTTT	CASRGSGMNTEAFF
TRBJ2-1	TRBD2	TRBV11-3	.	TGTGCCAGCAGCTGGGGAGGACTAGCCTTTCACAATGAGCAGTTCTTC	CASSWGGLAFHNEQFF
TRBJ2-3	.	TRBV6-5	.	TGTGCCGGGACCTTAGGGGGACGCACAGATACGCAGTATTTT	CAGTLGGRTDTQYF
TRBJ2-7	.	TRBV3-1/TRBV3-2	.	TGTGCCAGCAGCAACACCTACGAGCAGTACTTC	CASSNTYEQYF
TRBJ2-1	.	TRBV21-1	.	TGTGCCAGCAGCAAAGTTGCTACAACCAGACAGGGGGCTGACCTTACCTCCTACAATGAGCAGTTCTTC	CASSKVATTRQGADLTSYNEQFF
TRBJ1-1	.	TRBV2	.	TGTGCCAGCAGGGCGAACAGTGAAGCTTTCTTT	CASRANSEAFF
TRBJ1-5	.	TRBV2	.	TGTGCCAGCAGTGAGAACAGGCGCGATCAGCCCCAGCATTTT	CASSENRRDQPQHF
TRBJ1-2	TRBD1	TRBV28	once	TGTGCCAGCACCCCAGGGACAGTATCGGTTTATGGCTACACCTTC	CASTPGTVSVYGYTF
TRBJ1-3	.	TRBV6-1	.	TGTGCCAGCAGTGATTTAGTCGGAAACACCATATATTTT	CASSDLVGNTIYF
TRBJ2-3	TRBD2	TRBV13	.	TGTGCCAGCAGCCCCCGGGCTAGCGGGAGCGCAGATACGCAGTATTTT	CASSPRASGSADTQYF
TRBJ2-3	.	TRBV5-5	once	TGTGCCAGCAGCTTGGCCGGTAGATCAGATACGCAGTATTTT	CASSLAGRSDTQYF
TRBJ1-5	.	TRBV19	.	TGTGCCAGTAGTCGAGATTCTCATCAGCCCCAGCATTTT	CASSRDSHQPQHF
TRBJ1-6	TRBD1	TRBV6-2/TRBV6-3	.	TGTGCCAGCAGCCGTGGACAGGGGAATTCACCCCTCCACTTT	CASSRGQGNSPLHF
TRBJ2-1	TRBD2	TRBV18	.	TGTGCCAGCTCCCCTAGCGGCCCCGGGGGGAATGAGCAGTTCTTC	CASSPSGPGGNEQFF
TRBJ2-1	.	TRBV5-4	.	TGTGCCAGCTCGTCAACAGGAGACTCCTACAATGAGCAGTTCTTC	CASSSTGDSYNEQFF
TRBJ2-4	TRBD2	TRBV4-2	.	TGTGCCAGCAGCCCACACCCCGAGCGGGAGTTGGTCAAAAACATTCAGTACTTC	CASSPHPERELVKNIQYF
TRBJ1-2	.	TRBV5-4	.	TGTGCCAGCAGCCCGGACAACCCTATTTACTATGGCTACACCTTC	CASSPDNPIYYGYTF
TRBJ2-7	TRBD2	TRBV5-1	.	TGCGCCAGCAGCCAACGGGAGGGCTACGAGCAGTACTTC	CASSQREGYEQYF
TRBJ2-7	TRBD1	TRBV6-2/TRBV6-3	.	TGTGCCAGCAGCAGCCCAGGGGGCCACCAAGTCTACGAGCAGTACTTC	CASSSPGGHQVYEQYF
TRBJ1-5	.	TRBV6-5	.	TGTGCCAGCAGTAGTCAAGGGGACAAGCCCCAGCATTTT	CASSSQGDKPQHF